The next 6 T cell receptor beta chains were all read from a single sample in a study of blood T cell repertoires in COVID-19. TCRdb's copy holds only in-frame clones and misses some; the assay was immunoSEQ multiplex PCR. The sample consists of about 200,000 clones, approximately 85% of them appearing once. Sequenced sample: peripheral blood. All receptors come from a woman aged 70-85 years with COVID-19, enrolled during active disease.

This clone was counted only a few times. The chain employs TRBV19 and TRBJ1-2, with TRBD1 as a possible D gene (6 bases). Trimming shortened V by 0 bases and J by 3 bases, and 11 bases separated the two germline ends. CDR1 is LNHDA and CDR2 is SQIVND in the germline V gene (reference sequence). This CDR3 is built from 15 residues. This chain's CDR3 is CASSIDWAGDYGYTF. CDR3 bases: TGTGCCAGTAGTATAGATTGGGCAGGGGACTATGGCTACACCTTC.

The genes are TRBV19 and TRBJ2-2; 9 bases fit TRBD1. Germline V gives CDR1 LNHDA, CDR2 SQIVND (reference sequence). The CDR3 contains 16 residues. Trimming cost V 4 bases and J 3 bases; bases outside gene matches: 6. The CDR3 DNA sequence: TGTGCCAGTAGTACACGGACAGGGGCATACACCGGGGAGCTGTTTTTT. Its protein product is CASSTRTGAYTGELFF.

This chain uses TRBV27 with TRBJ1-2; D might be TRBD1 (6 bases). Germline V lookup: CDR1 MNHEY, CDR2 SMNVEV (reference sequence). The CDR3 is 17 amino acids. Trimming stripped 1 base from V and 3 bases from J, with 18 bases between. The DNA of the CDR3 is TGTGCCAGCAGTTTATACGCCCCGGACAGAGATGACTATGGCTACACCTTC. Amino acids: CASSLYAPDRDDYGYTF.

CDR3 sequence: CASSREGAMNTEAFF. Written as DNA, the CDR3 is TGTGCCAGCTCACGAGAGGGGGCTATGAACACTGAAGCTTTCTTT. The chain recombines TRBV18 with TRBJ1-1; 7 nucleotides match TRBD1. From germline, CDR1 is KGHSH and CDR2 LQKENI. The V segment lost 4 bases and the J segment 0 bases; nucleotides outside the gene matches: 5. The CDR3 totals 15 residues.

The chain couples TRBV11-2 to TRBJ2-1, with a tentative D call TRBD1 (6 bases). The ends were cut back, 4 bases at V and 0 bases at J, with 10 bases in the middle. CDR1 and CDR2 (germline): SGHAT, FQNNGV. The CDR3 sequence is 15 residues long. The CDR3 region has the DNA TGTGCCAGCAGCTCGGGGACAAGCTCCTACAATGAGCAGTTCTTC. Its translation is CASSSGTSSYNEQFF.

The chain carries TRBV19 and TRBJ2-1, with 12 bases that match TRBD2. Trimming took 9 bases from V and 3 from J; bases not matched to a gene: 9. Germline V gives CDR1 LNHDA, CDR2 SQIVND (reference sequence). This CDR3 spans 16 amino acids. CDR3: CASTHLAGGLYNEQFF. CDR3 sequence (DNA): TGTGCCAGCACCCACCTAGCGGGAGGGCTCTACAATGAGCAGTTCTTC.